These 28 T cell receptor beta chains originate from one sample sequenced in a study of cytomegalovirus exposure and HLA in healthy donors. The study ran its PCR with 60 Vbeta and 13 Jbeta primers. Method: immunoSEQ multiplex PCR; TCRdb's copy keeps in-frame clones and lacks some. Found here are 110,000 or so clones, over 65% of them singletons; the top ten hold nearly 2.5%. Material: PBMCs. These receptors all stem from a woman between 18 and 30 years old in good health and CMV-seronegative.

The J gene is TRBJ2-2, the V gene TRBV13; 7 bases agree with TRBD1. The CDR3 contains 12 residues. V dropped 7 bases and J dropped 6; count of bases not matched to a gene: 2. CDR1 PRHDT and CDR2 FYEKMQ come from the germline V gene (reference sequence). CDR3 DNA: TGTGCCAGCACCCAGGGGGCCGGGGAGCTGTTTTTT. It is translated as CASTQGAGELFF.

The genes are TRBV29-1 and TRBJ2-7; 7 bases agree with TRBD1. The ends lost 2 bases at V and 1 base at J; junction bases unmatched: 2. The germline gives CDR1 SQVTM, CDR2 ANQGSEA. The CDR3 spans 13 residues. The CDR3 loop reads CSVERGPSYEQYF. CDR3 DNA sequence: TGCAGCGTTGAAAGGGGGCCTTCCTACGAGCAGTACTTC.

The chain carries TRBV2 and TRBJ2-1, with 11 bases fitting TRBD1. Trimming removed 6 bases from V and 3 bases from J; junction bases left unmatched: 1. The length of the CDR3 is 14 residues. Per the germline V gene, CDR1 is SNHLY and CDR2 is FYNNEI. The CDR3 nucleotides read TGTGCCAGCAGAGGGACAGGGGGCTACAATGAGCAGTTCTTC. The encoded protein is CASRGTGGYNEQFF.

The rearrangement uses TRBV5-1 and TRBJ2-1, with 7 bases that match TRBD2. Germline V gene lookup returns CDR1 SGHRS and CDR2 YFSETQ. The CDR3 totals 15 residues. V shed 1 base and J 4 bases; nucleotides not matched to a gene: 5. The DNA for the CDR3 is TGCGCCAGCAGCTTGATTCCAGCGGGGTACAATGAGCAGTTCTTC. Protein: CASSLIPAGYNEQFF.

The sample holds one count of this clone. V usage is TRBV30 and J usage is TRBJ2-3, with TRBD2 as a possible D gene (6 bases). CDR1 and CDR2 from the germline V gene are GTSNPN and SVGIG (reference sequence). The CDR3 has 14 amino acids. The V and J ends lost 4 bases and 4 bases respectively, with 15 bases between them. CDR3 nucleotide sequence: TGTGCCTGGAACGAACTAGCATTTGCAGATACGCAGTATTTT. It codes for CAWNELAFADTQYF.

The chain joins TRBV4-2 to TRBJ1-1, with D unresolved. CDR3 size: 16 residues. CDR1 and CDR2 from the germline V gene are LGHNA and YNFKEQ. Trimming left V 0 bases short and J 10 bases short, with 21 bases between. The CDR3 DNA reads as TGTGCCAGCAGCCAAGATCTCGGGAGGGCGAAGCCGGGAGCTTTCTTT. Translating it yields CASSQDLGRAKPGAFF.

This chain connects TRBV27 to TRBJ1-1; TRBD1 agrees at 7 bases. Germline CDR1 MNHEY, CDR2 SMNVEV (reference sequence). The V and J ends lost 2 bases and 1 base, in that order; junction bases with no gene match: 7. The CDR3 is made up of 16 amino acids. CDR3 sequence reads: CASSLGLGQANTEAFF. CDR3 DNA: TGTGCCAGCAGTTTAGGTCTAGGACAGGCGAACACTGAAGCTTTCTTT.

The chain has TRBV7-2 and TRBJ2-5; 8 positions agree with TRBD1. V lost 1 base and J lost 1; bases outside the gene matches: 2. The germline CDR1 and CDR2 sequences are SGHTA and FQGNSA. The CDR3 loop spans 15 amino acids. Written as DNA, the CDR3 is TGTGCCAGCAGCTTAGTTACAGGGGGCCAAGAGACCCAGTACTTC. Protein sequence: CASSLVTGGQETQYF.

This clone appeared a single time. The V call is TRBV2, the J call TRBJ2-7, with D uncertain. Trimming stripped 11 bases from V and 2 bases from J, with 16 bases between. CDR1 is SNHLY and CDR2 is FYNNEI in the germline V gene. CDR3 length: 13 amino acids. The CDR3, as DNA: TGTGCCGTAATTTGGTCAGGCACCTACGAGCAGTACGTC. This translates into CAVIWSGTYEQYV.

The genes are TRBV6-1 and TRBJ2-3; D may be TRBD2 (6 bases). The CDR3 is made up of 15 amino acids. V was cut by 8 bases and J by 2 bases, with 17 bases left in between. Germline V gene lookup returns CDR1 MNHNS and CDR2 SASEGT. The CDR3 coding sequence is TGTGCCAGCCGAAGGGACTGGACCCTCACAGATACGCAGTATTTT. Protein: CASRRDWTLTDTQYF.

CDR3 in DNA: TGTGCCACCAGCGTTCGGCAGGGGGCTCACGAGCAGTACTTC. Its protein is CATSVRQGAHEQYF. The V gene is TRBV15, the J gene TRBJ2-7, with 8 bases aligning to TRBD1. This CDR3 is built from 14 residues. After removal of 5 bases from V and 5 bases from J, the junction contained 8 bases not matched to a gene. In germline, CDR1 is LNHNV, CDR2 YYDKDF (reference sequence). The full variable domain, completed using reference TRBV15 and TRBJ2-7, is DAMVIQNPRYQVTQFGKPVTLSCSQTLNHNVMYWYQQKSSQAPKLLFHYYDKDFNNEADTPDNFQSRRPNTSFCFLDIRSPGLGDTAMYLCATSVRQGAHEQYFGPGTRLTVT.

The V and J genes are TRBV19 and TRBJ2-1; 8 bases are shared with TRBD1. CDR1 and CDR2 (germline): LNHDA, SQIVND (reference sequence). The J segment lost 8 bases and the V segment lost 3 bases, leaving 9 bases of the junction unmatched. CDR3 length: 15 amino acids. CDR3 nucleotide sequence: TGTGCCAGTAGTATTGGCAGGGGGCTTAACGATGAGCAGTTCTTC. Its protein product is CASSIGRGLNDEQFF.

This clone appeared a single time. This rearrangement joins TRBV6-5 to TRBJ1-2, with TRBD1 identical over 7 bases. CDR1 is MNHEY, CDR2 SVGAGI, per germline. The V segment lost 6 bases and the J segment 3 bases; nucleotides outside the gene matches: 7. CDR3 length: 14 amino acids. The CDR3 DNA follows: TGTGCCAGCAGCCGTACAGGGGATGACTATGGCTACACCTTC. Translating it yields CASSRTGDDYGYTF.

This sequence joins TRBV4-3 and TRBJ1-1; 9 bases fit TRBD1. After removal of 8 bases from V and 5 bases from J, the junction contained 9 bases not matched to a gene. Looked up from germline, CDR1 is LGHNA and CDR2 is YSLEER. This CDR3 comprises 14 residues. The CDR3: CASGLTGGSTEAFF. The DNA of the CDR3 is TGCGCCAGCGGCTTGACAGGGGGGAGTACTGAAGCTTTCTTT.

The genes are TRBV6-5 and TRBJ1-3; possibly TRBD1 for D (5 bases). Trimming removed 5 bases at V and 3 bases at J, with 11 bases between. The V gene's germline CDR1 is MNHEY and CDR2 SVGAGI. The CDR3 has 14 residues. CDR3 nucleotide sequence: TGTGCCAGCAGTACCGGGACTCGTGGAAACACCATATATTTT. Translation: CASSTGTRGNTIYF.

V is TRBV4-2 and J is TRBJ1-1; the match to TRBD1 covers 11 bases. The CDR3 contains 16 residues. With 0 bases clipped from V and 7 bases from J, the junction kept 7 bases outside the gene matches. Per germline, CDR1 LGHNA and CDR2 YNFKEQ. Here the CDR3 reads CASSQERGTGGYEAFF. The DNA of the CDR3 is TGTGCCAGCAGCCAAGAGAGGGGGACAGGGGGATATGAAGCTTTCTTT.

The rearrangement links TRBV14 to TRBJ1-1; TRBD1 is a possible D gene (6 bases). Germline loops: CDR1 SGHDN, CDR2 FVKESK. V lost 2 bases, J lost 6 bases, and 16 bases lay in between. The CDR3 spans 15 residues. The CDR3 DNA reads TGTGCCAGCAGCCAATTTCTCAGGGGAAGGGCTGAAGCTTTCTTT. As protein: CASSQFLRGRAEAFF.

V gene TRBV7-2 combines with J gene TRBJ1-1, with D possibly matching TRBD1 (5 bases). Germline-derived CDR1 and CDR2 are SGHTA and FQGNSA. Trimming took off 2 bases at V and 1 base at J, with 8 bases between the two ends. This CDR3 region has 14 residues. CDR3 residues: CASSLRRGNTEAFF. DNA of the CDR3: TGTGCCAGCAGCTTAAGGAGGGGGAACACTGAAGCTTTCTTT. Using reference TRBV7-2 and TRBJ1-1 for the parts outside the CDR3, the full variable domain is GAGVSQSPSNKVTEKGKDVELRCDPISGHTALYWYRQSLGQGLEFLIYFQGNSAPDKSGLPSDRFSAERTGGSVSTLTIQRTQQEDSAVYLCASSLRRGNTEAFFGQGTRLTVV.

There are a few counts of this clone. This chain uses TRBV11-3 with TRBJ1-1, with unresolved D. The CDR3 extends over 14 amino acids. Trimming removed 4 bases at V and 3 bases at J, with 12 bases between. Germline values: CDR1 SGHNT, CDR2 YENEEA. In nucleotides, the CDR3 is TGTGCCAGCAGCTCCCCGTGGCGGGACACTGAAGCTTTCTTT. This gives the protein CASSSPWRDTEAFF.

This clone was picked up one time. The chain has TRBV4-1 and TRBJ2-1; 9 bases agree with TRBD1. CDR1 MGHRA and CDR2 YSYEKL come from the germline V gene. Germline trimming cut 1 base from V and 5 bases from J; bases unmatched to any gene: 6. The CDR3 spans 16 residues. The CDR3 reads CASSQVGTGWNNEQFF. CDR3 nucleotides: TGCGCCAGCAGCCAAGTGGGGACAGGGTGGAACAATGAGCAGTTCTTC.

This rearrangement joins TRBV19 to TRBJ2-2, with D unresolved. The CDR3 consists of 14 residues. CDR1 is LNHDA and CDR2 is SQIVND in the germline V gene (reference sequence). Trimming left V 7 bases short and J 4 bases short, with 13 bases between. The CDR3 bases are TGTGCCAGTATTAGAAAGTCCATCACCGGGGAGCTGTTTTTT. This codes for CASIRKSITGELFF. Together with reference TRBV19 and TRBJ2-2, the CDR3 gives the full variable domain: DGGITQSPKYLFRKEGQNVTLSCEQNLNHDAMYWYRQDPGQGLRLIYYSQIVNDFQKGDIAEGYSVSREKKESFPLTVTSAQKNPTAFYLCASIRKSITGELFFGEGSRLTVL.

The chain carries TRBV7-8 and TRBJ2-2; no definite D call. V dropped 1 base and J dropped 2 bases, with 8 bases sitting between them. The CDR3 is made up of 15 amino acids. The germline V gene encodes CDR1 SGHVS and CDR2 FQNEAQ. This chain's CDR3 is CASSLGHANTGELFF. CDR3 nucleotides: TGTGCCAGCAGCTTAGGGCATGCAAACACCGGGGAGCTGTTTTTT.

The chain links TRBV13 to TRBJ1-2, with D perhaps TRBD1 (5 bases). V shed 5 bases and J shed 2 bases, with 12 bases lying between them. The germline CDR1 and CDR2 sequences are PRHDT and FYEKMQ (reference sequence). The CDR3 contains 14 residues. DNA of the CDR3: TGTGCCAGCAGCCTGGGACTGTCAAACTATGGCTACACCTTC. Translation gives CASSLGLSNYGYTF.

The chain has TRBV18 and TRBJ2-3, with D possibly matching TRBD1 (5 bases). The germline CDR1 and CDR2 sequences are KGHSH and LQKENI. The CDR3 has 14 residues. Trimming stripped 2 bases from V and 4 bases from J, with 10 bases between. The chain's CDR3 is CASSPGAPADTQYF. CDR3 coding DNA: TGTGCCAGCTCACCAGGGGCGCCGGCAGATACGCAGTATTTT. Filled out from reference TRBV18 and TRBJ2-3, the complete variable domain reads NAGVMQNPRHLVRRRGQEARLRCSPMKGHSHVYWYRQLPEEGLKFMVYLQKENIIDESGMPKERFSAEFPKEGPSILRIQQVVRGDSAAYFCASSPGAPADTQYFGPGTRLTVL.

The V and J genes are TRBV6-6 and TRBJ2-5; TRBD1 matches at 7 bases. Trimming cost V 5 bases and J 8 bases; bases outside gene matches: 11. Germline loops: CDR1 MNHNY, CDR2 SVGAGI (reference sequence). The CDR3 extends over 14 amino acids. This chain's CDR3 is CASSTLQGVFTQYF. The CDR3 DNA is TGTGCCAGCAGTACCTTGCAGGGGGTGTTCACCCAGTACTTC.

This clone appeared a few times. J is TRBJ2-3 and V is TRBV6-6; tentative D call: TRBD1 (6 bases). Trimming left V 0 bases short and J 5 bases short, with 15 bases between. The length of the CDR3 is 16 residues. Germline V gives CDR1 MNHNY, CDR2 SVGAGI (reference sequence). CDR3 sequence: CASSYSMARGLDTQYF. The CDR3 DNA reads TGTGCCAGCAGTTACTCGATGGCCAGGGGATTAGATACGCAGTATTTT.

The chain has TRBV11-3 and TRBJ1-1, with TRBD1 matching 8 bases. This CDR3 is built from 13 residues. CDR1 SGHNT and CDR2 YENEEA come from the germline V gene. V shed 6 bases, J shed 4 bases, and the junction held 4 bases outside the gene matches. CDR3 sequence: CASSRTGSTEAFF. In nucleotides, the CDR3 is TGTGCCAGCAGTCGGACAGGGAGCACTGAAGCTTTCTTT.

This rearrangement joins TRBV6-5 to TRBJ1-2; 9 bases align to TRBD1. CDR1 is MNHEY, CDR2 SVGAGI, per germline. The ends lost 5 bases at V and 4 bases at J; junction bases unmatched: 8. The CDR3 runs 15 residues. CDR3 nucleotides: TGTGCCAGCAGTACCCCCGGACAGGGGTTCTATGGCTACACCTTC. Amino acids: CASSTPGQGFYGYTF.